This TCR beta chain comes out of a study of OX40 agonist ivuxolimab in advanced cancers. Study summary: Prior anti-PD-1, anti-PD-L1 or anti-CTLA-4 therapy did not bar entry, and about 40% had some.

Remarks on this clone: Its antigen is not identified.

Between the trimmed V and J ends, which lost 2 bases and 6 bases, there was a span of 11 bases. The CDR3 is 14 amino acids. Germline CDR1 SGHDT, CDR2 YYEEEE. General study results and limits: Both CD4+ and CD8+ T cell populations in blood had undergone clonal expansion by week 6 at 0.1 to 3.0 mg/kg.

Profiling relied on immunoSEQ multiplex PCR, and the TCRdb table lists in-frame clones only, not all of them. The sample has 25,000 to 35,000 clones, approximately 90% seen once. At cycle 4 day 1, cycle 7 day 1, and baseline, blood was sampled. This clonotype was obtained from an adult with an advanced solid tumor such as melanoma, head and neck, liver or kidney cancer. This chain joins TRBV5-6 and TRBJ1-4, with D unresolved. The sample was CD4+ or CD8+ T cells sorted from blood, taken in a trial of the OX40 agonist ivuxolimab. For the CDR3, the DNA is TGTGCCAGCAGCTTCCCGTCGAAGGATGAAAAACTGTTTTTT. Translation gives CASSFPSKDEKLFF.